The 25 T cell receptor beta chains given below trace back to one sample, sequenced in a study of Graves' ophthalmopathy and Graves' hyperthyroidism. The study amplified TCR beta CDR3 regions using RNA transcripts. RT-PCR was first run with HTBI primers, then multiplex PCR in a second round. TCRdb passed the multiplex PCR reads through MiXCR, listing each CDR3 protein once. The sample has about 400,000 distinct CDR3 sequences, approximately 21% seen once. The source material was peripheral blood. All receptors come from a woman between 18 and 29 years old with stable Graves' hyperthyroidism.

The chain has TRBV6-1 and TRBJ2-7, with a weak D call TRBD1 (6 bases). This CDR3 spans 15 amino acids. Germline-derived CDR1 and CDR2 are MNHNS and SASEGT. The germline V and J ends were trimmed by 7 bases and 3 bases, with 19 bases remaining between them. CDR3 loop: CASTPDPGHNYEQYF. CDR3 DNA: TGTGCCAGCACCCCCGACCCGGGACACAACTACGAGCAGTACTTC.

The sample holds many counts of this clonotype. The chain employs TRBV5-1 and TRBJ2-7, with a weak D call TRBD1 (6 bases). The CDR3 is made up of 15 amino acids. Per the germline V gene, CDR1 is SGHRS and CDR2 is YFSETQ. V lost 0 bases and J lost 5, with 15 bases in between. CDR3 residues: CASSLGDNNGNEQYF. CDR3 nucleotides: TGCGCCAGCAGCTTGGGGGACAACAACGGCAACGAGCAGTACTTC.

This chain links TRBV9 with TRBJ1-1; the D is unclear. V was cut by 0 bases and J by 4 bases, with 10 bases left in between. Germline V gene data show CDR1 as SGDLS and CDR2 as YYNGEE. CDR3 length: 14 amino acids. This CDR3 reads CASSVDHWGTEAFF. For the CDR3, the DNA is TGTGCCAGCAGCGTAGATCACTGGGGCACTGAAGCTTTCTTT.

This clonotype was seen ten or more times. This sequence joins TRBV4-1 and TRBJ2-5, with 8 positions matching TRBD1. This CDR3 has 17 amino acids. In germline, CDR1 is MGHRA, CDR2 YSYEKL. The V segment lost 1 base and the J segment 4 bases; nucleotides outside the gene matches: 11. CDR3 sequence (DNA): TGCGCCAGCAGCCAAGGTCTAGGCAGGGGGCGTTTAGAGACCCAGTACTTC. Protein: CASSQGLGRGRLETQYF.

CDR3 loop: CASSSYRENYGYTF. The CDR3 region has the DNA TGTGCCAGCAGTTCCTACAGGGAGAACTATGGCTACACCTTC. This chain connects TRBV6-2 or TRBV6-3 to TRBJ1-2; maybe TRBD1 (6 bases). Germline V CDR1 and CDR2: MNHEY, SVGEGT. The CDR3 runs to 14 residues. Trimming took off 4 bases at V and 2 bases at J, with 11 bases between the two ends.

Ten or more counts support this clonotype. This chain joins TRBV28 and TRBJ2-7; 10 bases line up with TRBD2. The V gene end was trimmed by 3 bases and the J gene end by 6 bases; junction bases not matched to a gene: 8. The CDR3 contains 15 residues. Germline V gene lookup returns CDR1 MDHEN and CDR2 SYDVKM. In DNA, the CDR3 is TGTGCCAGCAGTTTGAGGACTAGCGGCCGTCCCGAGCAGTACTTC. This encodes CASSLRTSGRPEQYF.

The sample holds many counts of this clonotype. The genes are TRBV15 and TRBJ2-5; either TRBD1 or TRBD2 may fit D (5 bases each). V was trimmed by 8 bases and J by 4 bases, leaving 17 bases between them. The CDR3 length is 14 residues. Germline V gene sequence: CDR1 LNHNV, CDR2 YYDKDF (reference sequence). CDR3 residues: CATALFGTAETQYF. Here the CDR3 DNA reads TGTGCCACCGCCTTGTTTGGGACCGCAGAGACCCAGTACTTC.

V is TRBV18 and J is TRBJ1-2, with D tentatively TRBD1 (5 bases). Germline V gene sequence: CDR1 KGHSH, CDR2 LQKENI. The CDR3 runs 15 residues. Trimming cost V 6 bases and J 4 bases, with 18 bases left between them. The CDR3 nucleotides are TGTGCCAGCTCCCCAGGGATGGGAGAGCCCTATGGCTACACCTTC. It is translated as CASSPGMGEPYGYTF.

This clonotype came up many times. The gene calls are TRBV20-1 and TRBJ2-7; tentative D call: TRBD2 (6 bases). V dropped 6 bases and J dropped 0 bases, with 12 bases sitting between them. The CDR3 is 13 amino acids. Germline V gives CDR1 DFQATT, CDR2 SNEGSKA (reference sequence). CDR3 amino acids: CSARTSSSYEQYF. In nucleotides, the CDR3 is TGCAGTGCCCGTACTAGCAGCTCCTACGAGCAGTACTTC.

This clonotype came up many times. The rearrangement joins TRBV6-5 to TRBJ1-1; D is unclear. This CDR3 is 14 amino acids long. Trimming removed 3 bases from V and 4 bases from J, with 12 bases in between. Germline CDR1 MNHEY, CDR2 SVGAGI. This chain's CDR3 is CASSYQRAGTEAFF. CDR3 DNA: TGTGCCAGCAGTTATCAGCGTGCAGGCACTGAAGCTTTCTTT.

In this sample, this clonotype turned up many times. In DNA form, the CDR3 reads TGTGCCACCAGTGATTTGCGGACAGGGGATTGGACCGGGGAGCTGTTTTTT. Translating gives CATSDLRTGDWTGELFF. The chain links TRBV24-1 to TRBJ2-2, with 9 bases aligning to TRBD1. The V gene end was trimmed by 0 bases and the J gene end by 5 bases; junction bases not matched to a gene: 6. CDR1 is KGHDR, CDR2 SFDVKD, per germline. The CDR3 loop spans 17 amino acids.

This clonotype was counted between two and nine times. The gene calls are TRBV12-3 or TRBV12-4 and TRBJ2-5; D is ambiguous. Trimming stripped 5 bases from V and 5 bases from J, with 18 bases between. The CDR3 is made up of 15 amino acids. The CDR3 region is CASSKGTANGETQYF. The CDR3 DNA reads as TGTGCCAGCAGTAAAGGAACCGCGAACGGGGAGACCCAGTACTTC.

The genes are TRBV6-1 and TRBJ1-1; D is ambiguous. The CDR3 spans 15 residues. Trimming shortened V by 6 bases and J by 1 base, and 15 bases separated the two germline ends. The V gene's germline CDR1 is MNHNS and CDR2 SASEGT. The DNA for the CDR3 is TGTGCCAGCAGCTCGCCACTGAACCGGAACACTGAAGCTTTCTTT. Residues: CASSSPLNRNTEAFF.

This clonotype turned up a few times. The gene calls are TRBV6-1 and TRBJ2-7; no clear D. V lost 5 bases and J 3 bases, leaving 11 bases between the germline ends. This CDR3 comprises 13 residues. Germline V gives CDR1 MNHNS, CDR2 SASEGT. The CDR3 nucleotides are TGTGCCAGCAGTAAGGGCTGGGACTACGAGCAGTACTTC. Amino acids: CASSKGWDYEQYF.

Comment on this clonotype: A read error may explain this, as a much larger clone is one base away. The rearrangement uses TRBV7-6 and TRBJ2-7; tentative D call: TRBD2 (6 bases). Germline CDR1 SGHVS, CDR2 FNYEAQ. The V end was cut by 3 bases, the J end by 4 bases, with 16 bases between. CDR3 length: 15 residues. The CDR3 region has the DNA TGTGCCAGCAGCTTTAACCTGGGGCGGGAATACGAGCAGTACGTC. Residues: CASSFNLGREYEQYV.

This clonotype appeared many times. The chain couples TRBV12-3 or TRBV12-4 to TRBJ1-2, with TRBD1 matching 8 bases. CDR3 size: 14 residues. The V and J ends lost 5 bases and 8 bases, in that order; junction bases with no gene match: 10. CDR3 DNA: TGTGCCAGCAGTGCCCCGGACAGGGTATGGGGCTACACCTTC. It is translated as CASSAPDRVWGYTF.

This clonotype was counted ten times or more. The chain combines TRBV10-3 with TRBJ1-3; a possible D gene is TRBD1 (5 bases). Germline loops: CDR1 ENHRY, CDR2 SYGVKD. V was shortened by 5 bases and J by 0 bases, with 14 bases between the two germline ends. The CDR3 runs 16 residues. The CDR3 loop is CAISFSTGVSGNTIYF. DNA for the CDR3: TGTGCCATCAGTTTTTCGACGGGGGTCTCTGGAAACACCATATATTTT.

J is TRBJ2-7 and V is TRBV20-1; D gene ambiguous. The germline V gene encodes CDR1 DFQATT and CDR2 SNEGSKA (reference sequence). V was shortened by 5 bases and J by 5 bases, with 7 bases between the two germline ends. The CDR3 runs 10 residues. The CDR3 DNA is TGCAGTGCTCAGCTAAACGAGCAGTACTTC. The encoded protein is CSAQLNEQYF.

The genes are TRBV24-1 and TRBJ2-7; the D gene could be TRBD1 or TRBD2 (7 bases each). The ends were cut back, 9 bases at V and 3 bases at J, with 17 bases in the middle. Germline V CDR1 and CDR2: KGHDR, SFDVKD. CDR3 length equals 14 residues. CDR3 DNA sequence: TGTGCCACCGATTCGGGGGGACAGATCTACGAGCAGTACTTC. Protein: CATDSGGQIYEQYF.

This clonotype came up many times. The V and J genes are TRBV12-3 or TRBV12-4 and TRBJ2-7; unclear D gene. V dropped 2 bases and J dropped 3 bases, with 14 bases sitting between them. The CDR3 has 15 amino acids. The DNA for the CDR3 is TGTGCCAGCAGTTTAAGAAGATTCCGCAACTACGAGCAGTACTTC. It yields the protein CASSLRRFRNYEQYF.

This clonotype was seen repeatedly, ten times or more. The chain links TRBV9 to TRBJ2-7, with no clear D. The CDR3 has 14 residues. V was trimmed by 0 bases and J by 2 bases, leaving 9 bases between them. Germline-derived CDR1 and CDR2 are SGDLS and YYNGEE. CDR3 region: CASSVAYRTYEQYF. The CDR3 nucleotides read TGTGCCAGCAGCGTAGCCTACCGGACCTACGAGCAGTACTTC.

This clonotype was seen many times. V and J are TRBV19 and TRBJ1-5; D is uncertain. This CDR3 is 12 amino acids long. Germline CDR1 and CDR2: LNHDA and SQIVND (reference sequence). Trimming stripped 7 bases from V and 4 bases from J, with 8 bases between. The CDR3 sequence: CASKAGNQPQHF. CDR3 sequence (DNA): TGTGCCAGTAAAGCAGGAAATCAGCCCCAGCATTTT.

The chain uses TRBV6-5 and TRBJ1-1; no firm D call. The CDR3 is 13 amino acids. The germline CDR1 and CDR2 sequences are MNHEY and SVGAGI. Trimming removed 2 bases from V and 4 bases from J, with 8 bases in between. Written as DNA, the CDR3 is TGTGCCAGCAGTTACGGTCGTATCACTGAAGCTTTCTTT. As protein: CASSYGRITEAFF.

This clonotype was seen only a few times. Since the CDR3 does not end with the conserved phenylalanine or tryptophan, this likely comes from a read error. The limits of the CDR3 on the DNA are not certain, so only TCRdb's listed CDR3 is given. The genes are TRBV11-2 and TRBJ2-5. 17 amino acids form the CDR3, both terminal residues included. CDR1 is SGHAT, CDR2 FQNNGV, per germline. The CDR3 region is CASSLTVRLGYQETQDY.

This clonotype was observed at least ten times. The chain couples TRBV6-5 to TRBJ2-7; 7 bases match TRBD1. Germline V gene data show CDR1 as MNHEY and CDR2 as SVGAGI. With V trimmed by 0 bases and J by 5 bases, 4 bases remained unmatched. The length of the CDR3 is 14 residues. The CDR3 region is CASSYSYRGDEQYF. CDR3 DNA sequence: TGTGCCAGCAGTTACTCGTACAGGGGTGACGAGCAGTACTTC.